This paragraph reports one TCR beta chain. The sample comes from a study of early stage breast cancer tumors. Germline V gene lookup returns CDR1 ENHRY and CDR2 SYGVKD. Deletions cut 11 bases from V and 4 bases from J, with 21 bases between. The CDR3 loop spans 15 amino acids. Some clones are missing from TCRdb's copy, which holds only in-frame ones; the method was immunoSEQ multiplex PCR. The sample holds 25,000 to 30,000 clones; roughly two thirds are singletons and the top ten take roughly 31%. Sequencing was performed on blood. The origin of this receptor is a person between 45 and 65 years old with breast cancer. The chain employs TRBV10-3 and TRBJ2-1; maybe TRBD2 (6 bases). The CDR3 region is CAASEGLTSYNEQFF. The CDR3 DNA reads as TGTGCCGCTTCGGAAGGACTGACTAGTTACAATGAGCAGTTCTTC.